The subject of this entry is one T cell receptor beta chain. The antigen is undetermined. The data were obtained in a study of cytotoxic CD8 clonotypes in ibrutinib-treated CLL. Study-wide context: Of a cohort that held around 10 relapsed/refractory and roughly 14 treatment-naive patients, around 18 were IGHV unmutated. Once treatment had gone on for a median of around eleven months, range 6 to 36, response samples were drawn.

Germline CDR1 is PRHDT and CDR2 is FYEKMQ (reference sequence). The CDR3 length is 14 residues. The V gene lost 6 bases and the J gene lost 1 base, with 12 bases spanning the gap. Study-level points and caveats: Upon ibrutinib response clonality rose, and upon progression it fell back toward baseline.

Measured with immunoSEQ multiplex PCR; TCRdb has only the in-frame clones, and not every one. Among around 70,000 clones listed, about nine tenths were seen once. This sequence originates from a human donor with chronic lymphocytic leukemia. This specimen consisted of PBMCs, obtained after 12 months of ibrutinib treatment. The chain combines TRBV13 with TRBJ1-2; D gene unclear. CDR3: CASSTVGDNYGYTF. The CDR3 DNA sequence: TGTGCCAGCAGTACCGTCGGAGATAACTATGGCTACACCTTC.